The present T cell receptor beta chain was sequenced within a study of T cells after yellow fever vaccination. Study-wide findings and caveats: Few clonotypes appeared in both CD4 and CD8 compartments. After the booster, around 95% of CD4 and 88% of CD8 primary-response clones were re-detected.

For this clonotype: Its target is not known.

Germline values: CDR1 SGHDT, CDR2 YYEEEE. J gave up 6 bases and V 7 bases, and 9 bases lay outside the gene matches. The CDR3 runs to 13 residues. Researchers made TCR cDNA using 5'RACE template switching, and this step added a universal primer site and UMIs. TCRdb redid the calling of the 5' RACE reads with MiXCR, one entry per CDR3 protein. Among 150,000 to 200,000 distinct CDR3 sequences listed, 5.5% to 7.5% were seen once. The genes are TRBV5-6 and TRBJ2-5; the match to TRBD1 covers 7 bases. The sequence was collected from a man aged 18 to 30 who received the YFV17D yellow fever vaccine. The sample was CD4+ T cells sorted from PBMCs, taken on the day of the first yellow fever vaccination. CDR3 DNA: TGTGCCAGCGGCCCCCGGGACAGAAAGACCCAGTACTTC. Amino acids: CASGPRDRKTQYF.